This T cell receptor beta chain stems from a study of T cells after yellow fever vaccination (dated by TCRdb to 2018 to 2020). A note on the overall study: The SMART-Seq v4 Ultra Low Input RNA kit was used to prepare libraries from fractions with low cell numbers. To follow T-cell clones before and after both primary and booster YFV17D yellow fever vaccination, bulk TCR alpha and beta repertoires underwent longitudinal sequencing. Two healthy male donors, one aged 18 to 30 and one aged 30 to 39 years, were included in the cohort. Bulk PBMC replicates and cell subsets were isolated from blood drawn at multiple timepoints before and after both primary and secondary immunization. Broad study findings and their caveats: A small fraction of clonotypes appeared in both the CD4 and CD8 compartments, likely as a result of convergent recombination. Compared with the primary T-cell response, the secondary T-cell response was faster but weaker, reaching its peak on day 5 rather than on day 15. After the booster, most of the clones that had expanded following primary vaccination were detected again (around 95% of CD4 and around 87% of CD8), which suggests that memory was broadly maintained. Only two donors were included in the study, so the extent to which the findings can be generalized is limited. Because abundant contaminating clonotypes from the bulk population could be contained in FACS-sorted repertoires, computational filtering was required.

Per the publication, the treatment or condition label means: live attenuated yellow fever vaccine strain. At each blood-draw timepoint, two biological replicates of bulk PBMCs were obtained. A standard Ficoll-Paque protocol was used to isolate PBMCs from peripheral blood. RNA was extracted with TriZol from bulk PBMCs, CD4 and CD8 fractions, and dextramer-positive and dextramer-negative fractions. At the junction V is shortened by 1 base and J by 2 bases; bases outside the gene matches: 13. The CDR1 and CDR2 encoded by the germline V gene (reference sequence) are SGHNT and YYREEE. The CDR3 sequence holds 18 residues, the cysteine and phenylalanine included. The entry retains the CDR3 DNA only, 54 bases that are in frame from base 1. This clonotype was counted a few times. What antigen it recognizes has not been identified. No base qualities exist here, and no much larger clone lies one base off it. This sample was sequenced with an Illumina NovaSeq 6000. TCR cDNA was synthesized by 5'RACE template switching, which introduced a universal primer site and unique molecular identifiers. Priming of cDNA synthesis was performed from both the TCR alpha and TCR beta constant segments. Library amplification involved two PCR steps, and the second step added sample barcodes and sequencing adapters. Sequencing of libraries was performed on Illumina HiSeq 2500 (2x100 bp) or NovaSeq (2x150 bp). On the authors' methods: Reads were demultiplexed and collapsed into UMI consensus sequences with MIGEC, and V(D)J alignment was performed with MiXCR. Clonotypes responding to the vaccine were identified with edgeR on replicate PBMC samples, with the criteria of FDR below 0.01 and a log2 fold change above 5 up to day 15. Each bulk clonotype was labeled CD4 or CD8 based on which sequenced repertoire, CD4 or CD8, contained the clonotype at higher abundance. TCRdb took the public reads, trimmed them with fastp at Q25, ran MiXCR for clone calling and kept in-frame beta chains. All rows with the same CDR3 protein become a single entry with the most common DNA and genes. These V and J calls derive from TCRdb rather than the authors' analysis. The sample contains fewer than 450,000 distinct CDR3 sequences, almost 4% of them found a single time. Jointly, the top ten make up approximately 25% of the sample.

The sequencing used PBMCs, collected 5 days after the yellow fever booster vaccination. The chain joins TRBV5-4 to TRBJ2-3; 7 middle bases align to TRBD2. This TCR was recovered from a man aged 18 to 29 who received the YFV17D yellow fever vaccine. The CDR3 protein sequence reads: CASSLTRLVGGITDTQYF. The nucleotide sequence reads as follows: TGTGCCAGCAGCTTGACCCGCCTGGTGGGGGGGATCACAGATACGCAGTATTTT.